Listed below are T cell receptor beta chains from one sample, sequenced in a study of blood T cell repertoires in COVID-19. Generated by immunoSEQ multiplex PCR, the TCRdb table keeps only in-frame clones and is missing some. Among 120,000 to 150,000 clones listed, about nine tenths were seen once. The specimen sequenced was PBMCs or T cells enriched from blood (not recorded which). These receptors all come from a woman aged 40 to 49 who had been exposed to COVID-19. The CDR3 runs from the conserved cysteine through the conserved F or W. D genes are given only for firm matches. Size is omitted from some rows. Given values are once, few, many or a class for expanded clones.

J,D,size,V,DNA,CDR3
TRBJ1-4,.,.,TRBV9,TGTGCCAGCAGCGTAGCTAGTGGACAGTCGGGGGAAAAACTGTTTTTT,CASSVASGQSGEKLFF
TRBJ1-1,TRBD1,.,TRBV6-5,TGTGCCAGCAGCCAGGGGGCGAGGACTGAAGCTTTCTTT,CASSQGARTEAFF
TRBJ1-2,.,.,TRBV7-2,TGTGCCAGCAGCTTTTTTTTCGGGGAGAACTATGGCTACACCTTC,CASSFFFGENYGYTF
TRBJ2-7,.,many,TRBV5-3,TGTGCCAGAATCTCCACAGGGGGGGACTACGAGCAGTACTTC,CARISTGGDYEQYF
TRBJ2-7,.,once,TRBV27,TGTGCCAGCAGTTTTCAGGGCGTCAACGAGCAGTACTTC,CASSFQGVNEQYF
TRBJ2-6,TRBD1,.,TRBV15,TGTGCCACCAGCAGAACCCATTACGAACAGGGGGCGCAATCTGGGGCCAACGTCCTGACTTTC,CATSRTHYEQGAQSGANVLTF
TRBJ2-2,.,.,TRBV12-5,TGTGCTAGTGATGACCCGGGGGAGAGGAACACCGGGGAGCTGTTTTTT,CASDDPGERNTGELFF
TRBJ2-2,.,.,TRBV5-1,TGCGCCAGCACCCTGGGTTTGGGCGCCCCCGGGGAGCTGTTTTTT,CASTLGLGAPGELFF
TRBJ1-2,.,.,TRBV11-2,TGTGCCAGCAGCGGTTACAGGGACGGCTATGGCTACACCTTC,CASSGYRDGYGYTF
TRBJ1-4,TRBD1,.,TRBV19,TGTGCCAGTAGTACCACCGGGACAGGGGGCGAAAATGGAAAACTGTTTTTT,CASSTTGTGGENGKLFF
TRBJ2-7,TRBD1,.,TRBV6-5,TGTGCCAGCAGTTACGGTGGGACAGGGGGTAACGAGCAGTACTTC,CASSYGGTGGNEQYF
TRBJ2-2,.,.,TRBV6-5,TGTGCCAGCAGTTACTTCGACAGCAAAAGTACCGGGGAGCTGTTTTTT,CASSYFDSKSTGELFF
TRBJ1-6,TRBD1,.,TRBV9,TGTGCCAGCAGCGTAAAGGGGGCTAATTCACCCCTCCACTTT,CASSVKGANSPLHF
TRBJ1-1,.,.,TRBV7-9,TGTGCCAGCAGCTTCCCACAGGGAGGGGGGAACACTGAAGCTTTCTTT,CASSFPQGGGNTEAFF
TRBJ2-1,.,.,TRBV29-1,TGCAGCGCCGGATCCTCCAGCGATGAGCAGTTCTTC,CSAGSSSDEQFF
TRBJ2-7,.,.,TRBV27,TGTGCCAGCAGGCAGGGGATTTACTACGAGCAGTACTTC,CASRQGIYYEQYF
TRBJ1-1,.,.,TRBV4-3,TGCGCCAGCAGCCAAGTGACAGATAACACTGAAGCTTTCTTT,CASSQVTDNTEAFF
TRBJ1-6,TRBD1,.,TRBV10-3,TGTGCCATAGGACAGGGCGAGAGGTCACCCCTCCACTTT,CAIGQGERSPLHF
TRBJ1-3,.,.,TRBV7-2,TGTGCCAGCAGCTTAAGCGGCTCTGGAAACACCATATATTTT,CASSLSGSGNTIYF
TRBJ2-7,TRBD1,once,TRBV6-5,TGTGCCAGCAGTCCGGACAGGGGGGAATACGAGCAGTACTTC,CASSPDRGEYEQYF
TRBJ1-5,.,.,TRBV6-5,TGTGCCAGCAGGGGGGGACTGAATAGCAATCAGCCCCAGCATTTT,CASRGGLNSNQPQHF
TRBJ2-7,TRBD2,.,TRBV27,TGTGCCAGCAGTCCGTCTAGCGGGAGCGTAGACGAGCAGTACTTC,CASSPSSGSVDEQYF
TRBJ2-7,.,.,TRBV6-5,TGTGCCAGCATCAGAGGGTACGAGCAGTACTTC,CASIRGYEQYF
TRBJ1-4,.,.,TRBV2,TGTGCCAGCAGTGAAACCCAAGCAGGACGGGGACTGTTTTTT,CASSETQAGRGLFF
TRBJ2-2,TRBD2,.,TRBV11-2,TGTGCCAGCAGCCCCCGGACTAGCGGGAGGGCTCTTATCGGGGAGCTGTTTTTT,CASSPRTSGRALIGELFF
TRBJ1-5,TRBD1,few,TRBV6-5,TGTGCCAGCAGGGGACAGGGAATGCAGCCCCAGCATTTT,CASRGQGMQPQHF
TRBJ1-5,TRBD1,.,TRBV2,TGTGCCAGCAGTGAAATGGGCAGGGGGCCTCAGCCCCAGCATTTT,CASSEMGRGPQPQHF
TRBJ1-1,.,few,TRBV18,TGTGCCAGCTCACCGGTGGGTTACGGAGGCACTGAAGCTTTCTTT,CASSPVGYGGTEAFF
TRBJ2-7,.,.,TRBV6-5,TGTGCCAGCAGTTGGAGGGTTGTCGAGCAGTACTTC,CASSWRVVEQYF
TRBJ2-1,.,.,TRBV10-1,TGCGCCAGCAGTGAGGGTCTCAGCTCCTACAATGAGCAGTTCTTC,CASSEGLSSYNEQFF
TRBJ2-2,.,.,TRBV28,TGTGCCAGCCTCTCCGCGGGTAGGAACACCGGGGAGCTGTTTTTT,CASLSAGRNTGELFF
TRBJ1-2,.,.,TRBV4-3,TGCGCCAGCAGCCAAGGGGTCGGGAACTACTATGGCTACACCTTC,CASSQGVGNYYGYTF
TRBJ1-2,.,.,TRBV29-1,TGCAGGGGGGGATTAAACTATGGCTACACCTTC,CRGGLNYGYTF
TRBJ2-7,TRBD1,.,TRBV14,TGTGCCAGCAGCACTGGACAGGGCTCCTACGAGCAGTACTTC,CASSTGQGSYEQYF
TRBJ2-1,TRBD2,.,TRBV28,TGTGCCAGCAGCCTAACTACTAGCGGGAGGGCCCCTGAGCAGTTCTTC,CASSLTTSGRAPEQFF
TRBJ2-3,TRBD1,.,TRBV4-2,TGTGCCAGCAGCCAAGAGGCAGGGGGCGTCGGTACGCAGTATTTT,CASSQEAGGVGTQYF
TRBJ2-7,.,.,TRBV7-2,TGTGCCAGCAGCTCGCGTTCCCTCTACGAGCAGTACTTC,CASSSRSLYEQYF
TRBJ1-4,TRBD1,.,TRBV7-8,TGTGCCAGCAGCTGGGACAGGGGGAATGAAAAACTGTTTTTT,CASSWDRGNEKLFF
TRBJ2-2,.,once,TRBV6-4,TGTGCCAGCAGTGACTCGGGGGGGCCCGGGGAGCTGTTTTTT,CASSDSGGPGELFF
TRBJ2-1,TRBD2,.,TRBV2,TGTGCCAGCAGTGGGGAGACTAGCGGGATTTACAATGAGCAGTTCTTC,CASSGETSGIYNEQFF
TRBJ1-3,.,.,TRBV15,TGTGCCACCAGCAGAATCACAGCTTCTGGAAACACCATATATTTT,CATSRITASGNTIYF
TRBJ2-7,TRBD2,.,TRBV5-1,TGCGCCAGCAGCTACGGTACCGGGACTAGCGGTACCTACGAGCAGTACTTC,CASSYGTGTSGTYEQYF